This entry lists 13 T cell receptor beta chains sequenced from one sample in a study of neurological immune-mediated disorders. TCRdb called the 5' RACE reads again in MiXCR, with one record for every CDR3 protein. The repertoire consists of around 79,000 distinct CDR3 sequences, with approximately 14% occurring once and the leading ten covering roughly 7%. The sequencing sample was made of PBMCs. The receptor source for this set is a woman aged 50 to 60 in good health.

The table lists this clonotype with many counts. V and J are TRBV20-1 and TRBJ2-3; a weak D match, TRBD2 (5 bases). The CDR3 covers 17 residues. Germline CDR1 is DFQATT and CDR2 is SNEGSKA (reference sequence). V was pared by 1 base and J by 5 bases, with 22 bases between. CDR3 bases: TGCAGTGCTAGAGGTCGGACCTCGGACTCCCGGGGAGATACGCAGTATTTT. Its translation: CSARGRTSDSRGDTQYF.

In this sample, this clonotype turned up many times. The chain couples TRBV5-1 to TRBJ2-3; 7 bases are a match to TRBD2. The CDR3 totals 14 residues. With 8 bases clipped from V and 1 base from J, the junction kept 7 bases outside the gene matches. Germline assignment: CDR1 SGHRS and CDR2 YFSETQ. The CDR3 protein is CASSQAGRTDTQYF. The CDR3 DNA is TGCGCCAGTTCCCAAGCGGGACGCACAGATACGCAGTATTTT.

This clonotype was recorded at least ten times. CDR3 sequence: CASSLSSGGVSEQFF. The CDR3 region has the DNA TGTGCCAGCAGCCTCTCGAGCGGGGGGGTCAGTGAGCAGTTCTTC. The V gene is TRBV7-2, the J gene TRBJ2-1; 10 positions agree with TRBD2. The germline gives CDR1 SGHTA, CDR2 FQGNSA. CDR3 length: 15 residues. Trimming at V came to 5 bases and at J to 9 bases, leaving 10 bases not matched to a gene.

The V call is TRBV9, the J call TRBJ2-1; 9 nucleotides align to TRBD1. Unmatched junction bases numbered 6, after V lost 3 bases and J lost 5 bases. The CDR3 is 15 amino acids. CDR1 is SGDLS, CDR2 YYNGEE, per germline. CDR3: CASSAQGALDNEQFF. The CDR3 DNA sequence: TGTGCCAGCAGCGCACAGGGGGCTCTCGACAATGAGCAGTTCTTC.

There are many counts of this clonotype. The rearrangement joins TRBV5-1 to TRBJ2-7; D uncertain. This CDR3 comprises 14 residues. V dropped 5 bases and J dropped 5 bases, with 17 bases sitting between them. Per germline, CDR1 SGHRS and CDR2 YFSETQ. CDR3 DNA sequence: TGCGCCAGCAGGTGGGCGGTAGGCCCCAACGAGCAGTACTTC. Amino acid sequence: CASRWAVGPNEQYF. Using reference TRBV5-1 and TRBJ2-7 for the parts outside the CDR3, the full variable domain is KAGVTQTPRYLIKTRGQQVTLSCSPISGHRSVSWYQQTPGQGLQFLFEYFSETQRNKGNFPGRFSGRQFSNSRSEMNVSTLELGDSALYLCASRWAVGPNEQYFGPGTRLTVT.

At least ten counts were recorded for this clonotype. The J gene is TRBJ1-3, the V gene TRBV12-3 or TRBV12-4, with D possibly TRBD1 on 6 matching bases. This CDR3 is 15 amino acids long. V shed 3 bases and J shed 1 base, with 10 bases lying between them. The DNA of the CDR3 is TGTGCCAGCAGTTTCCTCACAGGGTCTGGAAACACCATATATTTT. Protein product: CASSFLTGSGNTIYF.

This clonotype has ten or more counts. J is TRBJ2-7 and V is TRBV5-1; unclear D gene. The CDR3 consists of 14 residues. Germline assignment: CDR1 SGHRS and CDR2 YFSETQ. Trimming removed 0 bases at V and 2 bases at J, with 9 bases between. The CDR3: CASSLEASTYEQYF. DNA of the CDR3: TGCGCCAGCAGCTTGGAGGCTAGTACCTACGAGCAGTACTTC.

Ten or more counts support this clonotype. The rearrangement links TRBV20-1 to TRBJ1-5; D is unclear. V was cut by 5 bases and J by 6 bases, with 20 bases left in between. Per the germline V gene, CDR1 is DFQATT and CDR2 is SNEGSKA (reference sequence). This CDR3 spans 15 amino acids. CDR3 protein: CSALDGSDASQPQHF. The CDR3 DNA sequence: TGCAGTGCTCTAGATGGTTCGGATGCGAGTCAGCCCCAGCATTTT.

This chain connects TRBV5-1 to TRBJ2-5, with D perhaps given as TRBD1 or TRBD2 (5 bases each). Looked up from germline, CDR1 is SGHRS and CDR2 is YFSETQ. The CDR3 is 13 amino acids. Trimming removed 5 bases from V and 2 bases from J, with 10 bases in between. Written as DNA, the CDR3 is TGCGCCAGCAGAGCGGACATACAAGAGACCCAGTACTTC. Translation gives CASRADIQETQYF.

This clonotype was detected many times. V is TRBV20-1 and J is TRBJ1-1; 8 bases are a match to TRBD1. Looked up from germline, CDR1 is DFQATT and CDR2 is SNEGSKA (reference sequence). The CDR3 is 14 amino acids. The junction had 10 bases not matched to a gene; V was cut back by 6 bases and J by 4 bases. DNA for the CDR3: TGCAGTGCGGCGTCAGGGGGCGGCGGCACTGAAGCTTTCTTT. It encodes CSAASGGGGTEAFF.

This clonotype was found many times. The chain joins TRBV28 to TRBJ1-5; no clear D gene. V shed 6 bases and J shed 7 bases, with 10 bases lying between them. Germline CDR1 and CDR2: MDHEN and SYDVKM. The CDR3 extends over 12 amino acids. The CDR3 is CASRSGWQPQHF. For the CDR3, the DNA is TGTGCCAGCAGGTCAGGTTGGCAGCCCCAGCATTTT.

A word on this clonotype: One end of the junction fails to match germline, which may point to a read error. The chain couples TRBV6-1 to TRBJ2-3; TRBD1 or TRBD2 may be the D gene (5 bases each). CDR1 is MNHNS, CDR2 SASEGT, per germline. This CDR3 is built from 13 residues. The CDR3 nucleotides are TGTGCCGCCAGACAGTCTAGCACAGATACGCAGTACTTT. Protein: CAARQSSTDTQYF.

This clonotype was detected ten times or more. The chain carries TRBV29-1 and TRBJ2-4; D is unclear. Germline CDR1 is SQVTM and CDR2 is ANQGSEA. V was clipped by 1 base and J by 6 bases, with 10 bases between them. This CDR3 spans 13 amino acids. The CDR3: CSVEGSRANIQYF. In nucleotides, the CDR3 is TGCAGCGTTGAAGGCAGTCGTGCAAACATTCAGTACTTC.